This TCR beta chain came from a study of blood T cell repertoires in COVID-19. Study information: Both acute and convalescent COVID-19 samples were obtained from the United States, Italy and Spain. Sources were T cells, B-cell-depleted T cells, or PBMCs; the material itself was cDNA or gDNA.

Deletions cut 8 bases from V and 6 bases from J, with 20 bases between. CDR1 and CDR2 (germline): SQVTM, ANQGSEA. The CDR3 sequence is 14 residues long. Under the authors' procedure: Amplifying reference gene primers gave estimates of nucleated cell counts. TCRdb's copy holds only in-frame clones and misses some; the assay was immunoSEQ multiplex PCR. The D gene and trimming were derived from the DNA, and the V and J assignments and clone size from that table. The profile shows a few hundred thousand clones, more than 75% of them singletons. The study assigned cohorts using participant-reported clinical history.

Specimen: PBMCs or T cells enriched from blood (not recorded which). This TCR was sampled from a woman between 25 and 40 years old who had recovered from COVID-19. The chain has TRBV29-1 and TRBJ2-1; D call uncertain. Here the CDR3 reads CSLQVGSDRNEQFF. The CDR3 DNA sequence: TGCAGCCTCCAGGTGGGTTCTGATCGCAATGAGCAGTTCTTC.